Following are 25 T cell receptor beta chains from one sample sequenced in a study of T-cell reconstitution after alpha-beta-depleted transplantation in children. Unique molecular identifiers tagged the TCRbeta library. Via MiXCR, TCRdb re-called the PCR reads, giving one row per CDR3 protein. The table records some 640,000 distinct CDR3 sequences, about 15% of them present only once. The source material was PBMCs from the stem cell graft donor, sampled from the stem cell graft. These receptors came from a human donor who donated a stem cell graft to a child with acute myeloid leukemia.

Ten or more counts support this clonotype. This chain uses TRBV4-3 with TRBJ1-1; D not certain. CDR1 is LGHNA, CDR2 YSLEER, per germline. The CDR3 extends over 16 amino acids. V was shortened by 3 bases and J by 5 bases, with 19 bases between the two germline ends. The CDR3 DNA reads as TGCGCCAGCAGCCATACTACTGGGCTCGAGGTGACTGAAGCTTTCTTT. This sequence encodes CASSHTTGLEVTEAFF.

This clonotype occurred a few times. Here the CDR3 reads CASSPQVAGVQETQYF. The CDR3, as DNA: TGTGCCAGCAGCCCGCAGGTAGCGGGGGTACAAGAGACCCAGTACTTC. The chain links TRBV7-2 to TRBJ2-5, with 9 bases identical to TRBD2. There are 16 residues in the CDR3. V lost 5 bases and J lost 2; bases outside the gene matches: 9. Germline V gene data show CDR1 as SGHTA and CDR2 as FQGNSA.

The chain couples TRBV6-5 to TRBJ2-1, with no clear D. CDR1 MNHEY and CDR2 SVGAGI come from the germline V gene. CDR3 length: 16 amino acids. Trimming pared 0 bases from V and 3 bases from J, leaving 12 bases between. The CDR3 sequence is CASSYSPLQLYNEQFF. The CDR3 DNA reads TGTGCCAGCAGTTACTCGCCCCTTCAGCTCTACAATGAGCAGTTCTTC.

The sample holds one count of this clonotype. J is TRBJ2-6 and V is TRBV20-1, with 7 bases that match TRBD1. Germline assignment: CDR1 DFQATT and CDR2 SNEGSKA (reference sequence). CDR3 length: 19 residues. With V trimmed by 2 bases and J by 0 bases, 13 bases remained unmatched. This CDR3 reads CSARKGLGGELSGANVLTF. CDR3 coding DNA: TGCAGTGCTAGAAAAGGTTTAGGGGGCGAGCTCTCTGGGGCCAACGTCCTGACTTTC.

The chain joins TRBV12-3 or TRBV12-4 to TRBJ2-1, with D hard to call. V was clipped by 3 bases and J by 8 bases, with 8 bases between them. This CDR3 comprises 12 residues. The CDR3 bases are TGTGCCAGCAGTTTTCGTTCCGATGAGCAGTTCTTC. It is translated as CASSFRSDEQFF.

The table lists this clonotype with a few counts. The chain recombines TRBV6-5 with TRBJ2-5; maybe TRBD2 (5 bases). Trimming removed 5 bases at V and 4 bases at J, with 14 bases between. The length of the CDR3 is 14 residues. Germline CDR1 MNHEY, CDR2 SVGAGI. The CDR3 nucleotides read TGTGCCAGCAGTCTACTTGAGGGATCAGAGACCCAGTACTTC. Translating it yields CASSLLEGSETQYF.

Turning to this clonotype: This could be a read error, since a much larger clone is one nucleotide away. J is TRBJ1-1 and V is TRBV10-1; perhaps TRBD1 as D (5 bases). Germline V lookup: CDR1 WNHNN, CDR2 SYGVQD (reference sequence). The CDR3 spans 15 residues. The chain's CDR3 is CASSVSWGENTEAIF. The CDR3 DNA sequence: TGCGCCAGCAGTGTCTCGTGGGGGGAGAACACTGAAGCTATCTTT.

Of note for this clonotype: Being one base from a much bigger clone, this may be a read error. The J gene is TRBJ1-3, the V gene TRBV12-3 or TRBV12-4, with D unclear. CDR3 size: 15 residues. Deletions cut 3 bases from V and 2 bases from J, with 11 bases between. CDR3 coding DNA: TGTGCCAGCAGTTTTTTGGGGATCACTGGAAACACCATATATTTT. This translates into CASSFLGITGNTIYF.

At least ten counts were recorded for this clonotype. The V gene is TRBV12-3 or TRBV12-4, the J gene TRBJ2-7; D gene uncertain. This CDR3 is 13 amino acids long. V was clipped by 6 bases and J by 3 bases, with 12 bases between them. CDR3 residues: CASSLGTGYEQYF. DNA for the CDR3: TGTGCCAGCAGCTTGGGTACCGGCTACGAGCAGTACTTC.

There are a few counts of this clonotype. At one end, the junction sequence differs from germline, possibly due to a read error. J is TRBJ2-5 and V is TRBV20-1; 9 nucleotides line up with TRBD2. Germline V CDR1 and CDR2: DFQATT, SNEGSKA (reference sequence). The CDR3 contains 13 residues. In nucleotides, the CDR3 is TGCAGTGCGAGAGCGGGGGGCGGGGAGACCCAGTACTTC. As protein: CSARAGGGETQYF.

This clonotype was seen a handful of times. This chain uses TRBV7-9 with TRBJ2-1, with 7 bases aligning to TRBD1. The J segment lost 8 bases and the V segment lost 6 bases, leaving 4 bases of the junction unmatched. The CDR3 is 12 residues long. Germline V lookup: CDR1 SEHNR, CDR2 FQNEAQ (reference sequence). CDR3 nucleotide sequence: TGTGCCAGCAGGGTAGGGGGCGATGAGCAGTTCTTC. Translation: CASRVGGDEQFF.

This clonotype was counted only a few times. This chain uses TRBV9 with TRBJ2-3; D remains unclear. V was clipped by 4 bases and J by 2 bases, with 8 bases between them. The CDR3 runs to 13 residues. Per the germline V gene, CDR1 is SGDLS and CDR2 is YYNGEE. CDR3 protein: CASSSGVTDTQYF. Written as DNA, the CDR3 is TGTGCCAGCAGCTCGGGCGTCACAGATACGCAGTATTTT.

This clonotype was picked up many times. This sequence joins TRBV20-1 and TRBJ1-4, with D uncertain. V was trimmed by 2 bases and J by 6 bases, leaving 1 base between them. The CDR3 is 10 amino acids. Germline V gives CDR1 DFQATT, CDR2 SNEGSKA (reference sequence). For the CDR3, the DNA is TGCAGTGCTAGATATGAAAAACTGTTTTTT. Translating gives CSARYEKLFF.

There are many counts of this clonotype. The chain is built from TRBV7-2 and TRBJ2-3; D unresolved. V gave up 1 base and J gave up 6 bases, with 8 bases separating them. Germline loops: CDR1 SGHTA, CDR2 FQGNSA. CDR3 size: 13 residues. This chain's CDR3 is CASSLVTVDTQYF. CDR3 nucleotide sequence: TGTGCCAGCAGCTTAGTAACCGTGGATACGCAGTATTTT.

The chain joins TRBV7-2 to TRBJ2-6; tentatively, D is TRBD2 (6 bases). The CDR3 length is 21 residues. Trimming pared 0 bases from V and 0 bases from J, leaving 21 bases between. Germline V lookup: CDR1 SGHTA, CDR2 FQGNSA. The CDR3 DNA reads TGTGCCAGCAGCTTAGCCTTCCGACGCAGGGCGGGGAGCTCTGGGGCCAACGTCCTGACTTTC. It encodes CASSLAFRRRAGSSGANVLTF.

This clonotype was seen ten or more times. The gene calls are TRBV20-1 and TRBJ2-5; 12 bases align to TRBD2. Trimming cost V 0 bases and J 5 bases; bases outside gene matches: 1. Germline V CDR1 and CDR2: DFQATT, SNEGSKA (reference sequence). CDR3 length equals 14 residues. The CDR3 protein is CSARDLAGGETQYF. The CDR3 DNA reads TGCAGTGCTAGAGATCTAGCGGGGGGGGAGACCCAGTACTTC.

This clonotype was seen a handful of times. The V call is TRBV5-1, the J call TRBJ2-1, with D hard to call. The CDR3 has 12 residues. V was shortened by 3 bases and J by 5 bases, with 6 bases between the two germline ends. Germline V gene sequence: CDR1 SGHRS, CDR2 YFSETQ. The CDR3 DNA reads TGCGCCAGCAGCTACCTCAACAATGAGCAGTTCTTC. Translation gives CASSYLNNEQFF.

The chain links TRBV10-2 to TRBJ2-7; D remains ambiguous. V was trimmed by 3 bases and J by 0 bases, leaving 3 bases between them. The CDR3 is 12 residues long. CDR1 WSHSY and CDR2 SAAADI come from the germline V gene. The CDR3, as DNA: TGCGCCAGCAGTGATAGCTCCTACGAGCAGTACGTC. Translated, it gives CASSDSSYEQYV.

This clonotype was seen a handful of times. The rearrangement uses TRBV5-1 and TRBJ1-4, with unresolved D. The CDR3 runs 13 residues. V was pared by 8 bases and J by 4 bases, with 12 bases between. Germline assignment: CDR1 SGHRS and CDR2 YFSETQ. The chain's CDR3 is CASRRESNEKLFF. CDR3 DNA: TGCGCCAGTCGACGGGAGAGTAATGAAAAACTGTTTTTT.

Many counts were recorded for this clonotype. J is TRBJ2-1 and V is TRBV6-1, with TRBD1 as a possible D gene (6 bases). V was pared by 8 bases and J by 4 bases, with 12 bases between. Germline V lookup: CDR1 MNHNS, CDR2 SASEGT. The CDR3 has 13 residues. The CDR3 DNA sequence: TGTGCCAGCGGCCAGGGGCTTTACAATGAGCAGTTCTTC. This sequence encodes CASGQGLYNEQFF.

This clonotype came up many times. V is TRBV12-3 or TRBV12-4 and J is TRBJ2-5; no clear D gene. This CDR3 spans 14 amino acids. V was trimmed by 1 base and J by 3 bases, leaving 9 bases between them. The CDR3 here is CASSLEPAKETQYF. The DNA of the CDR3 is TGTGCCAGCAGTTTAGAACCGGCGAAAGAGACCCAGTACTTC.

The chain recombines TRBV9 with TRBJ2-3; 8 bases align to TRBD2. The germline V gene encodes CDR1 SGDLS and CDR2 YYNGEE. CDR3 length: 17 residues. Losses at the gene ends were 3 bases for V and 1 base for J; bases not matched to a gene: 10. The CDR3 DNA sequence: TGTGCCAGCAGCGGTGGGTCCCGGGAGGGAGGCACAGATACGCAGTATTTT. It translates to CASSGGSREGGTDTQYF.

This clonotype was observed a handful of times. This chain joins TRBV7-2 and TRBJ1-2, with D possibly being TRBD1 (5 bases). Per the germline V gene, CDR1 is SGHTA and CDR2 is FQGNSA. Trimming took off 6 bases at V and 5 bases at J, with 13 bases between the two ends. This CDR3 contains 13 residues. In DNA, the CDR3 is TGTGCCAGCAGTTCCGGGACTCCGTATGGCTACACCTTC. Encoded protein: CASSSGTPYGYTF. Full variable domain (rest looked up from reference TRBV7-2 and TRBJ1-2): GAGVSQSPSNKVTEKGKDVELRCDPISGHTALYWYRQSLGQGLEFLIYFQGNSAPDKSGLPSDRFSAERTGGSVSTLTIQRTQQEDSAVYLCASSSGTPYGYTFGSGTRLTVV.

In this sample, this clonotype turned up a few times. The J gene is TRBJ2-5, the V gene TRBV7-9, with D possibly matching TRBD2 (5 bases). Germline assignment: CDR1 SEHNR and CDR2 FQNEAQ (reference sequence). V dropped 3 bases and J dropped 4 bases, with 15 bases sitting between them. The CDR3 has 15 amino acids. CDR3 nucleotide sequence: TGTGCCAGCAGCTTTAGTTCCGCGGGTGGAGAGACCCAGTACTTC. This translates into CASSFSSAGGETQYF.

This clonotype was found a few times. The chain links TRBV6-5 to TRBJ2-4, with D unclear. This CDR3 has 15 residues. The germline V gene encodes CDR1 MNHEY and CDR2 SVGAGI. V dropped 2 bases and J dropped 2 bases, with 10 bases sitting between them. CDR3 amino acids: CASSYGVGTKNIQYF. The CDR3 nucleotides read TGTGCCAGCAGTTACGGGGTAGGAACCAAAAACATTCAGTACTTC.